This T cell receptor beta chain came from a study of T cell responses to AZD1222 COVID-19 vaccine. TCRdb's table, derived via immunoSEQ multiplex PCR, lists solely in-frame clones and lacks some. Altogether around 120,000 clones are present, over 80% being singletons, with the ten largest covering more than 13%. CDR1 is LGHNA, CDR2 YSLEER, per germline. The V and J ends lost 0 bases and 1 base respectively, with 13 bases between them. CDR3 length: 17 amino acids. Material: peripheral blood, obtained on day 0 of AZD1222 vaccination. The chain recombines TRBV4-3 with TRBJ1-5; D gene unclear. The clonotype comes from an adult in good health. CDR3 residues: CASSQETGGRSNQPQHF. In DNA, the CDR3 is TGCGCCAGCAGCCAAGAAACGGGCGGACGAAGCAATCAGCCCCAGCATTTT.